One and the same sample provided the 28 T cell receptor beta chains below, sequenced in a study of T cells in Graves' hyperthyroidism and ophthalmopathy. TCR beta CDR3 sequences were amplified from RNA transcripts. HTBI primers were employed in a first-round RT-PCR of the TCR CDR3. Each CDR3 protein gets one entry after TCRdb re-called the multiplex PCR reads with MiXCR. The sample includes around 600,000 distinct CDR3 sequences, over 40% of them seen just once. The sequencing sample was made of peripheral blood or thyroid tissue (not recorded which). These receptors all come from an adult man with Graves' disease, either hyperthyroidism or ophthalmopathy (not recorded which).

V gene TRBV9 combines with J gene TRBJ1-4; no firm D call. The CDR3 length is 16 residues. Trimming took off 4 bases at V and 0 bases at J, with 13 bases between the two ends. Germline V gene sequence: CDR1 SGDLS, CDR2 YYNGEE. The CDR3 DNA reads TGTGCCAGCAGCCCTCTTGCTGGTCCAACTAATGAAAAACTGTTTTTT. Protein product: CASSPLAGPTNEKLFF.

This clonotype was found many times. V gene TRBV20-1 combines with J gene TRBJ1-5, with TRBD1 identical over 9 bases. V was pared by 4 bases and J by 2 bases, with 12 bases of the junction left unmatched. The CDR3 is 17 residues long. Germline CDR1 and CDR2: DFQATT and SNEGSKA (reference sequence). CDR3 DNA sequence: TGCAGTGCTACCGGACAGGGGCGCCGAGGACGCAATCAGCCCCAGCATTTT. It codes for CSATGQGRRGRNQPQHF.

This clonotype was counted a few times. One end of the junction fails to match germline, which may point to a read error. V gene TRBV7-3 combines with J gene TRBJ2-2; D remains unclear. The CDR3 is 15 amino acids. Germline V gives CDR1 SGHTA, CDR2 FQGTGA. The CDR3 here is CASSQWTENTGELFF. CDR3 coding DNA: TGCGCCAGCAGCCAATGGACGGAGAACACCGGGGAGCTGTTTTTT.

The J gene is TRBJ1-2, the V gene TRBV19, with D unclear. In germline, CDR1 is LNHDA, CDR2 SQIVND (reference sequence). The CDR3 runs to 12 residues. Trimming left V 10 bases short and J 1 base short, with 10 bases between. The CDR3, as DNA: TGTGCCACCCGTCCCGGTAACTATGGCTACACCTTC. This gives the protein CATRPGNYGYTF.

This clonotype was found once. A clone one base away is much larger, so this may be a read error. This chain connects TRBV24-1 to TRBJ2-2; D not certain. Germline values: CDR1 KGHDR, CDR2 SFDVKD. The CDR3 has 13 amino acids. CDR3 protein: CATSDFGTEELFF. The CDR3 DNA follows: TGTGCCACCAGTGACTTTGGAACCGAGGAGCTGTTTTTT.

V usage is TRBV9 and J usage is TRBJ1-2; the D is unclear. V was trimmed by 0 bases and J by 6 bases, leaving 9 bases between them. The CDR3 is 13 residues long. Germline V gene lookup returns CDR1 SGDLS and CDR2 YYNGEE. In DNA, the CDR3 is TGTGCCAGCAGCGTAGCTTGGGGAAATGGCTACACCTTC. As protein: CASSVAWGNGYTF. Looking up the rest from reference TRBV9 and TRBJ1-2 gives the full variable domain: DSGVTQTPKHLITATGQRVTLRCSPRSGDLSVYWYQQSLDQGLQFLIQYYNGEERAKGNILERFSAQQFPDLHSELNLSSLELGDSALYFCASSVAWGNGYTFGSGTRLTVV.

This clonotype was seen more than once but under ten times. The V call is TRBV19, the J call TRBJ2-2; 8 bases are shared with TRBD1. The V gene's germline CDR1 is LNHDA and CDR2 SQIVND (reference sequence). The J segment lost 5 bases and the V segment lost 1 base, leaving 0 bases of the junction unmatched. This CDR3 has 14 residues. CDR3 bases: TGTGCCAGTAGTATAGGGGACAGGACCGGGGAGCTGTTTTTT. This sequence encodes CASSIGDRTGELFF.

The DNA of the CDR3 is TGTGCCAGCAGTTTCCGGTCGAGCAGCCAAGAGACCCAGTACTTC. Translating gives CASSFRSSSQETQYF. The chain links TRBV7-9 to TRBJ2-5; D remains ambiguous. The CDR3 sequence is 15 residues long. Germline V lookup: CDR1 SEHNR, CDR2 FQNEAQ (reference sequence). V was trimmed by 6 bases and J by 1 base, leaving 15 bases between them.

Many counts were recorded for this clonotype. The rearrangement links TRBV2 to TRBJ2-2; D remains unclear. Looked up from germline, CDR1 is SNHLY and CDR2 is FYNNEI. Trimming pared 5 bases from V and 7 bases from J, leaving 11 bases between. The CDR3 consists of 13 residues. The chain's CDR3 is CASSTLTGGELFF. For the CDR3, the DNA is TGTGCCAGCAGTACTCTGACGGGCGGGGAGCTGTTTTTT.

The J gene is TRBJ1-4, the V gene TRBV20-1; 8 bases are a match to TRBD1. CDR1 and CDR2 from the germline V gene are DFQATT and SNEGSKA (reference sequence). V shed 6 bases and J 1 base; nucleotides not matched to a gene: 4. The CDR3 has 14 amino acids. The CDR3 loop is CSAATGGTNEKLFF. The CDR3 coding sequence is TGCAGTGCCGCCACAGGGGGAACTAATGAAAAACTGTTTTTT.

This chain joins TRBV5-1 and TRBJ1-6, with D possibly TRBD1 on 5 matching bases. The CDR3 consists of 16 residues. The V gene lost 0 bases and the J gene lost 9 bases, with 16 bases spanning the gap. CDR1 and CDR2 from the germline V gene are SGHRS and YFSETQ. CDR3 nucleotide sequence: TGCGCCAGCAGCTTGGTCGGGCAGGGTGGAAGTTCACCCCTCCACTTT. This translates into CASSLVGQGGSSPLHF.

This rearrangement joins TRBV25-1 to TRBJ1-6; 7 positions agree with TRBD1. With 9 bases clipped from V and 8 bases from J, the junction kept 10 bases outside the gene matches. CDR3 size: 14 residues. In germline, CDR1 is MGHDK, CDR2 SYGVNS. DNA for the CDR3: TGTGCCAGACGCGACGGTACAGGGGATTCACCCCTCCACTTT. This encodes CARRDGTGDSPLHF. Combining the CDR3 with reference TRBV25-1 and TRBJ1-6 gives the whole variable domain EADIYQTPRYLVIGTGKKITLECSQTMGHDKMYWYQQDPGMELHLIHYSYGVNSTEKGDLSSESTVSRIRTEHFPLTLESARPSHTSQYLCARRDGTGDSPLHFGNGTRLTVT.

The genes are TRBV29-1 and TRBJ2-5, with 8 bases that match TRBD1. The trim removed 8 bases at V and 3 bases at J, leaving 5 bases unmatched. CDR1 SQVTM and CDR2 ANQGSEA come from the germline V gene. The CDR3 has 12 amino acids. CDR3 in amino acids: CSLGQDKETQYF. In DNA, the CDR3 is TGCAGCTTGGGACAGGATAAAGAGACCCAGTACTTC.

This clonotype occurred many times. The genes are TRBV24-1 and TRBJ1-5; 8 bases are a match to TRBD1. Germline assignment: CDR1 KGHDR and CDR2 SFDVKD. With 4 bases clipped from V and 3 bases from J, the junction kept 7 bases outside the gene matches. The CDR3 covers 16 residues. CDR3 in DNA: TGTGCCACCAGTGACTCACGGACAGGGAACAATCAGCCCCAGCATTTT. This sequence encodes CATSDSRTGNNQPQHF.

This clonotype was seen many times. CDR3 in DNA: TGTGCCAGCAGCTCCCCCGGGACGGCCTCCGTCCTGACTTTC. Translation: CASSSPGTASVLTF. The V call is TRBV7-9, the J call TRBJ2-6; D tentatively fits TRBD1 or TRBD2 (5 bases each). V lost 4 bases, J lost 12 bases, and 16 bases lay in between. The CDR3 extends over 14 amino acids. Germline V gene sequence: CDR1 SEHNR, CDR2 FQNEAQ (reference sequence).

The chain carries TRBV12-3 or TRBV12-4 and TRBJ1-6; 10 bases agree with TRBD1. The CDR3 is made up of 11 amino acids. Trimming cost V 7 bases and J 16 bases; bases outside gene matches: 4. The CDR3 coding sequence is TGTGCCAGCAAGGACAGGGGGGCTCTCCACTTT. It specifies CASKDRGALHF.

In its sample, this clonotype was seen many times. The rearrangement uses TRBV2 and TRBJ2-7; TRBD2 aligns across 7 bases. V gave up 5 bases and J gave up 6 bases; unmatched junction bases: 13. Germline V CDR1 and CDR2: SNHLY, FYNNEI. The CDR3 length is 15 residues. The CDR3 region has the DNA TGTGCCAGCAGTCGCCGGACTAGTCCCCTCTCCGAGCAGTACTTC. This translates into CASSRRTSPLSEQYF. The full variable domain, completed using reference TRBV2 and TRBJ2-7, is EPEVTQTPSHQVTQMGQEVILRCVPISNHLYFYWYRQILGQKVEFLVSFYNNEISEKSEIFDDQFSVERPDGSNFTLKIRSTKLEDSAMYFCASSRRTSPLSEQYFGPGTRLTVT.

The chain uses TRBV7-9 and TRBJ2-5, with D perhaps TRBD1 (7 bases). The V gene lost 7 bases and the J gene lost 7 bases, with 10 bases spanning the gap. There are 11 residues in the CDR3. CDR1 is SEHNR, CDR2 FQNEAQ, per germline (reference sequence). CDR3 residues: CASKEGATQYF. As DNA, the CDR3 is TGTGCCAGCAAGGAGGGGGCGACCCAGTACTTC.

The chain combines TRBV7-3 with TRBJ1-3; TRBD1 agrees at 7 bases. The CDR3 has 16 residues. The J segment lost 2 bases and the V segment lost 0 bases, leaving 4 bases of the junction unmatched. Per the germline V gene, CDR1 is SGHTA and CDR2 is FQGTGA. CDR3 sequence: CASSLTGGTAGNTIYF. In DNA form, the CDR3 reads TGTGCCAGCAGCTTAACGGGGGGGACAGCTGGAAACACCATATATTTT.

As to this clonotype: A read error may account for a junction end that differs from germline. The rearrangement joins TRBV10-3 to TRBJ1-1, with D uncertain. The CDR3 has 12 amino acids. CDR1 is ENHRY and CDR2 is SYGVKD in the germline V gene. The CDR3 nucleotides read TGTGCCAGCAGTGCGACGAGCACTGAAGCTTTCTTT. It encodes CASSATSTEAFF.

The chain joins TRBV6-1 to TRBJ1-6; D might be TRBD1 (6 bases). CDR1 is MNHNS, CDR2 SASEGT, per germline. This CDR3 has 12 amino acids. This chain's CDR3 is CDNREYGSPLHF. The CDR3 DNA sequence: TGTGACAACAGGGAGTATGGTTCACCCCTCCACTTT.

CDR3 sequence (DNA): TGTGCCATCAGTGAGTCTCTGAGGGATGGGTATAGCAATCAGCCCCAGCATTTT. Encoded protein: CAISESLRDGYSNQPQHF. The chain recombines TRBV10-3 with TRBJ1-5; unclear D gene. The ends were cut back, 0 bases at V and 0 bases at J, with 15 bases in the middle. The CDR3 extends over 18 amino acids. CDR1 ENHRY and CDR2 SYGVKD come from the germline V gene.

The V gene is TRBV20-1, the J gene TRBJ2-5; possibly TRBD2 for D (7 bases). V lost 1 base and J 10 bases, leaving 25 bases between the germline ends. The CDR3 is 16 amino acids. The germline CDR1 and CDR2 sequences are DFQATT and SNEGSKA (reference sequence). This CDR3 is CSARGGRGAQKPGQYF. The CDR3 DNA sequence: TGCAGTGCTAGAGGAGGACGGGGGGCGCAGAAACCGGGCCAGTACTTC.

The CDR3 protein is CSARSGVSLYEQYF. Here the CDR3 DNA reads TGCAGTGCTAGAAGCGGAGTAAGCTTGTACGAGCAGTACTTC. This chain uses TRBV20-1 with TRBJ2-7; tentative D call: TRBD2 (5 bases). This CDR3 comprises 14 residues. V was cut by 2 bases and J by 4 bases, with 15 bases left in between. Per the germline V gene, CDR1 is DFQATT and CDR2 is SNEGSKA (reference sequence).

The chain is built from TRBV2 and TRBJ1-2, with TRBD1 identical over 7 bases. Germline-derived CDR1 and CDR2 are SNHLY and FYNNEI. CDR3 length: 12 amino acids. CDR3 DNA sequence: TGTGCTATGAACAGGGGTGGCTATGGCTACACCTTC. Its protein product is CAMNRGGYGYTF. Looking up the rest from reference TRBV2 and TRBJ1-2 gives the full variable domain: EPEVTQTPSHQVTQMGQEVILRCVPISNHLYFYWYRQILGQKVEFLVSFYNNEISEKSEIFDDQFSVERPDGSNFTLKIRSTKLEDSAMYFCAMNRGGYGYTFGSGTRLTVV.

Many counts were recorded for this clonotype. The CDR3 is CASSFLVGDYEQYF. The CDR3 DNA is TGTGCCAGCAGCTTCCTCGTGGGGGACTACGAGCAGTACTTC. This sequence joins TRBV7-8 and TRBJ2-7, with D tentatively TRBD1 or TRBD2 (5 bases each). CDR1 is SGHVS, CDR2 FQNEAQ, per germline. The CDR3 sequence is 14 residues long. Trimming took off 3 bases at V and 3 bases at J, with 12 bases between the two ends.

The chain links TRBV29-1 to TRBJ1-6, with a tentative D call TRBD1 (6 bases). Germline CDR1 is SQVTM and CDR2 is ANQGSEA. V lost 8 bases to trimming and J lost 6 bases, with 14 bases between them. The length of the CDR3 is 13 residues. The CDR3 DNA reads TGCAGCTTATCAGGGGCCGGTAATTCACCCCTCCACTTT. It encodes CSLSGAGNSPLHF.

This clonotype was seen more than once but under ten times. The CDR3 coding sequence is TGTGCCAGCAGTTTCAGGGCGAATAATGAAAAACTGTTTTTT. This translates into CASSFRANNEKLFF. The gene calls are TRBV28 and TRBJ1-4; TRBD1 might be the D (5 bases). Per germline, CDR1 MDHEN and CDR2 SYDVKM. The V end was cut by 3 bases, the J end by 4 bases, with 9 bases between. The CDR3 has 14 amino acids.